The next 30 T cell receptor beta chains were all read from a single sample in a study of control samples from healthy donors and cancer patients. Assay: immunoSEQ multiplex PCR; the TCRdb copy retains only in-frame clones and omits some. This repertoire shows roughly 76,000 clones, approximately 94% found once; its top ten account for 1.3%. Sequenced input: PBMCs. The receptor set was obtained from a woman in her thirties or forties with lung cancer.

CDR3 DNA: TGTGCCAGTAATTATTTCGGGGGAGGGACTGAAGCTTTCTTT. It is translated as CASNYFGGGTEAFF. The V and J genes are TRBV19 and TRBJ1-1; D perhaps matches TRBD1 (5 bases). Germline V gene sequence: CDR1 LNHDA, CDR2 SQIVND (reference sequence). Trimming removed 7 bases at V and 5 bases at J, with 17 bases between. CDR3 length: 14 amino acids.

This chain joins TRBV5-1 and TRBJ1-3; D is perhaps TRBD1 (6 bases). Germline lookup yields CDR1 SGHRS and CDR2 YFSETQ. The CDR3 spans 16 residues. Trimming stripped 4 bases from V and 0 bases from J, with 14 bases between. The CDR3 nucleotides read TGCGCCAGCAGCCCCCCGGGGGCGTCCTCTGGAAACACCATATATTTT. This sequence encodes CASSPPGASSGNTIYF.

CDR3 amino acids: CASSSLRDRLSGANVLTF. The CDR3, as DNA: TGTGCCAGCAGCTCATTAAGGGACAGACTCTCTGGGGCCAACGTCCTGACTTTC. The chain combines TRBV13 with TRBJ2-6; 7 bases align to TRBD1. Germline V gene data show CDR1 as PRHDT and CDR2 as FYEKMQ (reference sequence). J lost 0 bases, V lost 4 bases, and 9 bases had no gene match. The CDR3 is 18 amino acids.

This clone was seen a few times. The gene calls are TRBV30 and TRBJ2-2; D gene ambiguous. The CDR3 sequence is 12 residues long. Germline V gene lookup returns CDR1 GTSNPN and CDR2 SVGIG (reference sequence). Trimming took 0 bases from V and 6 from J, leaving 5 bases between them. CDR3 sequence (DNA): TGTGCCTGGAGTGTATTGCCCGGGGAGCTGTTTTTT. It codes for CAWSVLPGELFF.

The gene calls are TRBV4-1 and TRBJ2-1; TRBD2 matches 8 bases. CDR3 length: 18 amino acids. V lost 2 bases, J lost 7 bases, and 16 bases stayed unmatched. Germline V gene sequence: CDR1 MGHRA, CDR2 YSYEKL. CDR3 sequence reads: CASSQFGVASGPRNEQFF. DNA for the CDR3: TGCGCCAGCAGCCAATTTGGGGTCGCTAGCGGGCCTCGGAATGAGCAGTTCTTC.

The chain combines TRBV3-1 (or the pseudogene TRBV3-2) with TRBJ1-1; D not resolved. Germline lookup yields CDR1 LGHDT and CDR2 YNNKEL (reference sequence). V lost 6 bases and J 10 bases, leaving 18 bases between the germline ends. The CDR3 has 13 amino acids. CDR3 nucleotide sequence: TGTGCCAGCAGTTTTGCACGCCCGGAGGGAGCTTTCTTT. It specifies CASSFARPEGAFF.

The V gene is TRBV12-3 or TRBV12-4, the J gene TRBJ2-5, with D unresolved. The V end was cut by 4 bases, the J end by 5 bases, with 5 bases between. The CDR3 has 11 residues. The DNA for the CDR3 is TGTGCCAGCAGTTCACGGGAGACCCAGTACTTC. This sequence encodes CASSSRETQYF.

The rearrangement links TRBV25-1 to TRBJ2-3, with D perhaps TRBD1 or TRBD2 (6 bases each). Germline lookup yields CDR1 MGHDK and CDR2 SYGVNS. V was pared by 1 base and J by 2 bases, with 16 bases between. CDR3 length: 17 amino acids. The DNA for the CDR3 is TGTGCCAGCAGTGAATGGGGGTCGGGGGACATCACAGATACGCAGTATTTT. The encoded protein is CASSEWGSGDITDTQYF.

This chain's CDR3 is CATSRDLLMATEAFF. CDR3 sequence (DNA): TGTGCCACCAGCAGAGATTTGTTGATGGCCACTGAAGCTTTCTTT. The genes are TRBV15 and TRBJ1-1; D remains unclear. The V end lost 0 bases, the J end lost 4 bases, and 12 bases lay between the germline ends. CDR1 is LNHNV and CDR2 is YYDKDF in the germline V gene (reference sequence). The CDR3 spans 15 residues.

The rearrangement links TRBV5-1 to TRBJ1-1; tentative D call: TRBD1 (5 bases). CDR3 length: 15 residues. Germline V lookup: CDR1 SGHRS, CDR2 YFSETQ. The V gene lost 4 bases and the J gene lost 5 bases, with 18 bases spanning the gap. The CDR3 coding sequence is TGCGCCAGCAGCACCGGGACTCCCGGGGGAACTGAAGCTTTCTTT. Translated: CASSTGTPGGTEAFF.

This clone was observed once. V usage is TRBV13 and J usage is TRBJ1-1; D unresolved. Germline assignment: CDR1 PRHDT and CDR2 FYEKMQ (reference sequence). The CDR3 has 15 amino acids. Trimming shortened V by 7 bases and J by 0 bases, and 15 bases separated the two germline ends. As DNA, the CDR3 is TGTGCCAGCACCCCGGGCCGGGGTATGAACACTGAAGCTTTCTTT. The encoded protein is CASTPGRGMNTEAFF.

This clone was recorded only once. This sequence joins TRBV4-1 and TRBJ1-4; D call uncertain. CDR1 and CDR2 from the germline V gene are MGHRA and YSYEKL. The ends were cut back, 4 bases at V and 2 bases at J, with 5 bases in the middle. This CDR3 has 13 residues. The CDR3 protein is CASSPGTNEKLFF. The CDR3 region has the DNA TGCGCCAGCAGCCCTGGGACTAATGAAAAACTGTTTTTT.

The chain uses TRBV7-9 and TRBJ1-4; 7 bases agree with TRBD1. The V segment lost 8 bases and the J segment 0 bases; nucleotides outside the gene matches: 6. Germline V gene data show CDR1 as SEHNR and CDR2 as FQNEAQ (reference sequence). This CDR3 is built from 15 residues. The CDR3 sequence: CASGQAYATNEKLFF. The CDR3 region has the DNA TGTGCCAGCGGACAGGCGTACGCAACTAATGAAAAACTGTTTTTT.

In its sample, this clone was seen a few times. The chain couples TRBV7-9 to TRBJ1-6; TRBD1 aligns across 10 bases. Germline V CDR1 and CDR2: SEHNR, FQNEAQ (reference sequence). CDR3 length: 16 amino acids. Trimming removed 5 bases from V and 5 bases from J; junction bases left unmatched: 6. The CDR3 bases are TGTGCCAGCAGCCAGGCTGGGACAGGGGATAATTCACCCCTCCACTTT. Encoded protein: CASSQAGTGDNSPLHF.

The chain's CDR3 is CAISDGQQGFFYEQYF. The CDR3 DNA reads TGTGCCATCAGTGATGGTCAACAGGGGTTTTTCTACGAGCAGTACTTC. This sequence joins TRBV10-3 and TRBJ2-7; 7 nucleotides line up with TRBD1. V trimming: 3 bases; J trimming: 3 bases; junction bases outside the gene matches: 11. Germline V gene data show CDR1 as ENHRY and CDR2 as SYGVKD. The CDR3 totals 16 residues.

The rearrangement links TRBV5-1 to TRBJ1-1, with 8 bases matching TRBD1. The CDR3 loop spans 13 amino acids. V lost 4 bases to trimming and J lost 3 bases; unmatched junction nucleotides: 2. Germline values: CDR1 SGHRS, CDR2 YFSETQ. The CDR3 is CASSMTGDTEAFF. The CDR3 DNA reads TGCGCCAGCAGCATGACAGGGGACACTGAAGCTTTCTTT.

V gene TRBV11-2 combines with J gene TRBJ1-6, with 10 positions matching TRBD1. The CDR3 extends over 13 amino acids. Germline trimming cut 6 bases from V and 9 bases from J; bases unmatched to any gene: 2. CDR1 and CDR2 from the germline V gene are SGHAT and FQNNGV. The CDR3 DNA reads TGTGCCAGCAGTCGGACAGGGGGTTCACCCCTCCACTTT. Its protein is CASSRTGGSPLHF.

The CDR3 bases are TGTGCCACCAGTGAGCCAGGGGAGTCCTACGAGCAGTACTTC. Amino acids: CATSEPGESYEQYF. V is TRBV24-1 and J is TRBJ2-7, with D possibly matching TRBD1 (6 bases). This CDR3 is 14 amino acids long. CDR1 KGHDR and CDR2 SFDVKD come from the germline V gene. Trimming stripped 4 bases from V and 1 base from J, with 10 bases between.

The chain has TRBV3-1 (or the pseudogene TRBV3-2) and TRBJ2-1; D gene unclear. Germline V gene lookup returns CDR1 LGHDT and CDR2 YNNKEL (reference sequence). CDR3 size: 14 residues. Trimming pared 1 base from V and 15 bases from J, leaving 19 bases between. CDR3 in amino acids: CASSQGSVRYTMFF. The CDR3 nucleotides are TGTGCCAGCAGCCAAGGGTCGGTCCGGTACACTATGTTCTTC.

This chain links TRBV6-5 with TRBJ1-2; D is undetermined. V lost 0 bases and J lost 8, with 16 bases in between. The CDR3 spans 15 residues. Germline V lookup: CDR1 MNHEY, CDR2 SVGAGI. In DNA, the CDR3 is TGTGCCAGCAGTTACTCGAGCCGGGTTCTTGAAGGCTACACCTTC. Its translation: CASSYSSRVLEGYTF.

J is TRBJ1-4 and V is TRBV6-6, with 9 bases lining up with TRBD1. CDR1 MNHNY and CDR2 SVGAGI come from the germline V gene (reference sequence). The CDR3 runs 14 residues. The J segment lost 8 bases and the V segment lost 7 bases, leaving 8 bases of the junction unmatched. CDR3: CASTLTGGWEKLFF. The CDR3 bases are TGTGCCAGCACACTCACAGGGGGCTGGGAAAAACTGTTTTTT.

This clone was seen once. The rearrangement joins TRBV9 to TRBJ1-2; 7 nucleotides align to TRBD1. The V segment lost 5 bases and the J segment 1 base; nucleotides outside the gene matches: 5. The CDR3 is 14 amino acids. Germline CDR1 reads SGDLS; CDR2 reads YYNGEE. The CDR3 sequence is CASSMNRGNYGYTF. In nucleotides, the CDR3 is TGTGCCAGCAGTATGAACAGGGGTAACTATGGCTACACCTTC. Full variable domain (remainder filled in from reference TRBV9 and TRBJ1-2): DSGVTQTPKHLITATGQRVTLRCSPRSGDLSVYWYQQSLDQGLQFLIQYYNGEERAKGNILERFSAQQFPDLHSELNLSSLELGDSALYFCASSMNRGNYGYTFGSGTRLTVV.

V usage is TRBV3-1 (or the pseudogene TRBV3-2) and J usage is TRBJ1-4; possibly TRBD1 for D (6 bases). The germline V gene has CDR1 LGHDT and CDR2 YNNKEL (reference sequence). The CDR3 is 15 amino acids. Trimming removed 3 bases from V and 3 bases from J, with 11 bases in between. Here the CDR3 reads CASSHRGTSNEKLFF. The CDR3, as DNA: TGTGCCAGCAGCCACAGGGGCACCTCTAATGAAAAACTGTTTTTT.

This clone was observed a single time. The chain recombines TRBV3-1 (or the pseudogene TRBV3-2) with TRBJ2-5; 8 bases are a match to TRBD2. Trimming took 5 bases from V and 1 from J; bases not matched to a gene: 3. The length of the CDR3 is 14 residues. Germline V lookup: CDR1 LGHDT, CDR2 YNNKEL (reference sequence). In nucleotides, the CDR3 is TGTGCCAGCAGCTCTCGGGGGGGCCAAGAGACCCAGTACTTC. It translates to CASSSRGGQETQYF.

The chain has TRBV24-1 and TRBJ2-1; 8 bases match TRBD1. V lost 4 bases to trimming and J lost 8 bases; unmatched junction nucleotides: 0. The CDR3 runs 12 residues. Germline CDR1 is KGHDR and CDR2 is SFDVKD. The CDR3 is CATSETGDEQFF. CDR3 coding DNA: TGTGCCACCAGTGAGACAGGGGATGAGCAGTTCTTC.

This rearrangement joins TRBV6-2 or TRBV6-3 to TRBJ2-7; 10 positions match TRBD2. The CDR3 runs to 16 residues. The germline CDR1 and CDR2 sequences are MNHEY and SVGEGT. After removal of 0 bases from V and 2 bases from J, the junction contained 4 bases not matched to a gene. DNA for the CDR3: TGTGCCAGCAGTTACTCGACAGGACTAGCGGCCTACGAGCAGTACTTC. It specifies CASSYSTGLAAYEQYF.

The rearrangement links TRBV7-8 to TRBJ1-2, with D maybe TRBD1 (6 bases). CDR1 and CDR2 (germline): SGHVS, FQNEAQ. The germline V and J ends were trimmed by 5 bases and 7 bases, with 23 bases remaining between them. CDR3 length: 16 residues. The CDR3 nucleotides are TGTGCCAGCAGCCCCCTGGACAGAAGCCCAGTGGGTGGCTACACCTTC. Its protein is CASSPLDRSPVGGYTF.

The rearrangement joins TRBV13 to TRBJ1-2; 7 bases fit TRBD1. The CDR3 totals 11 residues. V trimming: 8 bases; J trimming: 10 bases; junction bases outside the gene matches: 7. Germline CDR1 is PRHDT and CDR2 is FYEKMQ (reference sequence). In nucleotides, the CDR3 is TGTGCCAGCGGAAGGGACAGAGTCTACACCTTC. Encoded protein: CASGRDRVYTF.

This clone was counted once. This chain uses TRBV10-3 with TRBJ1-1; possibly TRBD1 for D (5 bases). With 3 bases removed from V and 3 bases from J, the gap between germline ends came to 11 bases. The germline CDR1 and CDR2 sequences are ENHRY and SYGVKD. The CDR3 runs 14 residues. The DNA of the CDR3 is TGTGCCATCAGTGATGGGGGTTCGGACACTGAAGCTTTCTTT. The encoded protein is CAISDGGSDTEAFF.

The chain joins TRBV19 to TRBJ1-5; tentatively, D is TRBD1 (6 bases). The germline V gene encodes CDR1 LNHDA and CDR2 SQIVND (reference sequence). The CDR3 has 16 residues. V shed 5 bases and J shed 0 bases, with 14 bases lying between them. The chain's CDR3 is CASSGRNRDSNQPQHF. The CDR3 DNA follows: TGTGCCAGTAGTGGTCGCAACAGGGATAGCAATCAGCCCCAGCATTTT.